The sequence of this T cell receptor beta chain was determined in a study of cytomegalovirus exposure and HLA in healthy donors (dated by TCRdb to about 2017). Background for the entire study: An earlier analysis of roughly 630 of the donors reported 250 to 300 Gb of sequence data and roughly 110 million unique TCR beta sequences from 190 million or so T cells. Approximately 310 gigabases of sequencing data and approximately 80 million unique TCR sequences were included in an early release covering under 650 HLA-typed donors. Of the 398 genotyped donors, 81% fell in the genetic ancestry cluster associated with self-reported Caucasian donors. The study aimed to test whether signatures of past pathogen exposure could be identified by cataloging public T cell receptors. Using immunosequencing, the study profiled T cell repertoires from 550 to 750 subjects and related those repertoires to cytomegalovirus serostatus. A separate validation cohort of roughly 130 different subjects was used in addition to the 666-subject first cohort. The study combined high-throughput TCR immunosequencing, statistical association of individual TCRs with disease status, and machine learning to predict cytomegalovirus infection status. A later analysis re-examined previously published TCR beta repertoires from just over 650 donors and added high-resolution HLA genotyping to investigate patterns of TCR occurrence. Rather than using new phenotypic data, the later analysis identified candidate immune exposures from TCR beta sequences and from how often those sequences occurred across donors. An earlier analysis of 587 of the donors applied high-throughput TCR beta sequencing to assess whether each TCR beta V gene segment acted as functional or pseudogenic. Donor age, sex, ethnicity and CMV serostatus were compiled together with the repertoire data. A later genetic analysis used genome-wide SNP genotypes for about 60% of the roughly 700 donors, treating that subset as a discovery cohort. All discovery cohort repertoires had been generated on a single sequencing platform. Class I and class II HLA loci were covered by the typing at four-digit resolution. Typing coverage varied by locus: roughly 629-640 donors for A, B, C, DRB1 and DQB1; more than 500 for DQA1; more than 600 for DPA1; 400 to 480 for DPB1. About five DR-DQ haplotypes were treated as single units for association and clustering because of strong linkage in the cohort. Among about 410 genotyped donors of the cohort, an average of roughly 230,000 unique TCR beta nucleotide sequences was sequenced per donor, of which roughly 18% were non-productive.

The cohort was made up of 500 to 800 healthy bone marrow donors. All cohort members were sampled while nominally healthy, although unrecorded immune exposures were likely present. The donor was CMV seronegative and belonged to the group of under 400 seronegative cohort members. A peripheral blood sample was provided by each donor, and peripheral blood mononuclear cells were used for TCR beta sequencing. The Qiagen DNeasy Blood Extraction Kit was used to extract genomic DNA from the blood cell samples. Receptor libraries were prepared by the immunoSEQ multiplex PCR assay. For the multiplex PCR, a mixture combining 60 forward primers for TCR Vbeta segments and 13 reverse primers for TCR Jbeta segments was used. The CDR3 region of rearranged TCR beta genes was amplified from genomic DNA by a multiplex PCR assay. On the Illumina HiSeq System, the amplified TCR beta libraries were sequenced as 87-base-pair reads. Per the original workflow: Across the 640 or so repertoires, a later analysis counted some 80 million unique TCR beta chains, roughly 11 million of which were shared by at least two donors. Raw reads were error-corrected and collapsed into unique sequences with a nearest-neighbor algorithm that merged closely related sequences to remove PCR and sequencing errors. To assign V, D and J gene segments, CDR3 sequences were aligned to IMGT reference sequences. For a sequence to be retained, at least a six-nucleotide match to both a V gene segment and a J gene segment was required. Rearrangements were called productive when the CDR3 lacked stop codons and stayed in frame with V and J; all others were non-productive. CDR3 was defined according to IMGT convention as the region running from the second conserved V-encoded cysteine to the conserved J-encoded phenylalanine. In an earlier analysis of 500 to 650 of the donors, sequences lacking an unambiguous match to a single V gene segment were excluded. An earlier analysis of some 610 of the donors called V segments functional above 56.7% productive rearrangements and segregating when the between-donor standard deviation exceeded 5%. A statistical classification framework was built to diagnose cytomegalovirus status from the catalog of TCR beta chain sequences. In a later analysis, TCR nucleotide sequences were compared against IMGT/GENE-DB human TR gene sequences so that V and J genes could be assigned. The TCRdist pipeline was used in a later analysis to assign CDR3 sequences and most-parsimonious VDJ recombination scenarios. A later analysis defined each TCR beta chain by its CDR3 amino acid sequence plus V-gene family, and excluded reads lacking a unique V-gene family. A later analysis removed 592 highly shared, low-generation-probability nucleotide sequences to deal with suspected cross-contamination and a sequencing artifact. A later analysis calculated a clonal expansion index for each public chain from normalized within-repertoire ranks of inferred template counts. Generation probabilities in a later analysis came from a VDJ recombination model fitted to out-of-frame rearrangements, and those results were checked against IGoR. A later analysis scored TCR-TCR, TCR-HLA and TCR-CMV co-occurrence with hypergeometric tests, applying a repertoire-size bias correction to TCR pairs. A later analysis estimated false discovery rates by permuting HLA or CMV assignments 20 times. In a later analysis, co-occurring TCRs were grouped with DBSCAN, and TCRdist sequence similarity was added when clustering was performed within HLA-allele-positive subsets. For co-occurrence clustering, repertoires with fewer than 30,000 or more than 120,000 public chains were excluded, along with roughly 5 repertoires with anomalous nucleotide sharing. Held by TCRdb, this immuneACCESS table contains in-frame sequences only and omits some clones. Under half of the omission traces to an unresolved V gene where checked; the cause of the rest is unknown. V, J and clone size were drawn from that table, and D and trimming were deduced from the DNA. Per the sample table, the count is some 120,000 clones. 3.7% of the sample comes from the top ten.

Trimming removed 4 bases from V and 4 bases from J; the gene matches leave 15 bases unexplained. Taken from cysteine to phenylalanine, the CDR3 has 18 residues. Only the CDR3 portion is preserved as DNA: 54 bases, with reading frame beginning at the first base. CDR1 LGHNT and CDR2 FRNRAP were looked up in the germline V gene. Paper-wide results and their limitations: Correlated functional status among segregating V segments might reflect linkage disequilibrium, but an unknown experimental factor could not be ruled out. In an earlier analysis of some 550 of the donors, most TCR beta V segments were observed in productive rearrangements about 90% or about 30% of the time, broadly matching IMGT annotations. A later genetic analysis associated a missense DCLRE1C variant with V-gene and J-gene trimming of TCR beta chains, and an independent cohort replicated the association. For the cohort, immune exposure information was limited to CMV serostatus. In a later analysis, more than 15,000 TCR beta sequences were associated with specific HLA alleles at a false discovery rate of 0.05. A later analysis found that TCR association rates varied across HLA loci, with DRB1 alleles showing the most associated TCRs and HLA-C alleles the fewest. According to a later genetic analysis, donors in an Asian-associated ancestry cluster had fewer N-insertions in productive TCRs than the roughly 670-donor mean. The 87-base-pair reads could not distinguish some IMGT-functional V segments, including TRBV6-2 and TRBV6-3, so those segments were excluded. A few of the identified cytomegalovirus-associated TCR beta chains were confirmed in vitro to be specific for cytomegalovirus antigens. The cohort was sequenced for TCR beta chains only, and without alpha or paired-chain data the features that could be detected were limited. Several of the top co-occurrence clusters appeared to be linked to parvovirus B19, influenza, CMV and Epstein-Barr virus, according to a later analysis. Roughly uniform sequencing depth across donors was assumed in presence/absence analyses, although this assumption may not hold. Because HLA typing was missing for some donors at each locus, association tests included only the typed subset. It was suggested by the authors that the approach could potentially be generalized to other disease states and immunological phenotypes. A further reported finding was that TCR beta sequences accurately predicted the HLA-A and HLA-B alleles for most subjects in the first cohort. Assigning TCR associations to individual alleles was difficult when HLA alleles, especially DR and DQ, strongly co-occurred. The sequencing pipeline was judged likely to have produced a cluster of highly shared sequence variants as a technical artifact. A total of roughly 160 TCR beta chains were listed by the study as associated with cytomegalovirus. About 17 rarely observed V segments, including chromosome 9 orphons, were excluded from the earlier analysis of some 590 of the donors because counts were too low. Compared with equally common non-associated chains, HLA-associated TCR beta chains in a later analysis were more clonally expanded and had lower generation probabilities. Most TCR sequences were seen in very few donors, while some public TCRs were found in many individuals. According to a later analysis, most CMV-associated TCR beta chains appeared to be HLA-restricted, and the HLA associations seemed to be driven largely by CMV exposure. The classifier was reported to diagnose cytomegalovirus status with high specificity and sensitivity in both the original and validation cohorts.

As regards this clone: Its antigen has not been determined.

The sample comprised PBMCs. The sequence joins TRBV12-5 to TRBJ1-2, with TRBD1 identical over 10 junction bases. This clonotype was obtained from a man younger than 45 in good health and CMV-seronegative. The CDR3 amino acid sequence is: CASGSYSFRTGGFYGYTF. The sequenced DNA is TGTGCTAGTGGTTCTTACTCCTTTAGGACAGGGGGGTTCTATGGCTACACCTTC.